The 28 T cell receptor beta chains below were found in one sample sequenced in a study of metastatic and nonmetastatic thyroid tumors. Patients had received no treatment of any kind before thyroid surgery. Using MiXCR, TCRdb re-called clones from the PCR reads. This table holds 35,000 to 50,000 clones, roughly 27% found once. Sequencing was performed on blood. The receptors stem from a male donor with papillary thyroid cancer or a benign thyroid nodule (not recorded which). Some clones in this sample may be carry-over from other donors' samples.

This clone was counted ten times or more. This chain links TRBV19 with TRBJ2-7, with D unclear. The CDR3 spans 15 residues. Germline V gives CDR1 LNHDA, CDR2 SQIVND (reference sequence). V was pared by 6 bases and J by 4 bases, with 19 bases between. Written as DNA, the CDR3 is TGTGCCAGTAGCCCTAGGAACAGCATTGTTTACGAGCAGTACTTC. Translating it yields CASSPRNSIVYEQYF. The full variable domain, rest sourced from reference TRBV19 and TRBJ2-7, is DGGITQSPKYLFRKEGQNVTLSCEQNLNHDAMYWYRQDPGQGLRLIYYSQIVNDFQKGDIAEGYSVSREKKESFPLTVTSAQKNPTAFYLCASSPRNSIVYEQYFGPGTRLTVT.

This clone has a count of ten or more. This chain links TRBV7-8 with TRBJ2-5; 8 nucleotides line up with TRBD2. CDR3 size: 17 residues. From germline, CDR1 is SGHVS and CDR2 FQNEAQ. The trim removed 5 bases at V and 4 bases at J, leaving 15 bases unmatched. In DNA, the CDR3 is TGTGCCAGCAGCCCGGTGGGCGGGGGGCGGACGGCAGAGACCCAGTACTTC. It is translated as CASSPVGGGRTAETQYF.

Note on this clone: One junction end disagrees with the germline gene, perhaps due to a read error. The gene calls are TRBV12-3 or TRBV12-4 and TRBJ2-5; no firm D call. The CDR3 has 14 amino acids. CDR3 in amino acids: CASIPRRLQETRYF. CDR3 sequence (DNA): TGTGCCAGCATTCCACGTCGGCTGCAAGAGACCCGGTACTTC.

The chain joins TRBV2 to TRBJ1-6; D gene uncertain. Trimming cost V 4 bases and J 6 bases, with 7 bases left between them. Germline V CDR1 and CDR2: SNHLY, FYNNEI. The CDR3 runs 13 residues. CDR3 nucleotides: TGTGCCAGCAGTGCACAGTTTAATTCACCCCTCCACTTT. Protein sequence: CASSAQFNSPLHF.

This clone was counted many times. The chain couples TRBV28 to TRBJ2-1, with 11 positions matching TRBD2. The germline CDR1 and CDR2 sequences are MDHEN and SYDVKM. J was trimmed by 7 bases and V by 3 bases; bases with no gene match: 11. This CDR3 is 17 amino acids long. CDR3 DNA sequence: TGTGCCAGCAGTTTCCCCACTAGCGGGAGTCGTCTAAATGAGCAGTTCTTC. Translation: CASSFPTSGSRLNEQFF.

Only a few counts were recorded for this clone. The rearrangement joins TRBV29-1 to TRBJ2-5; tentative D call: TRBD2 (7 bases). The CDR3 has 16 residues. The germline V and J ends were trimmed by 1 base and 4 bases, with 19 bases remaining between them. Per germline, CDR1 SQVTM and CDR2 ANQGSEA. The CDR3 region is CSVEGPLFGGRETQYF. In DNA form, the CDR3 reads TGCAGCGTTGAAGGTCCCCTGTTCGGGGGGCGAGAGACCCAGTACTTC.

A single count supports this clone. J is TRBJ2-1 and V is TRBV20-1; perhaps D is TRBD1 or TRBD2 (6 bases each). CDR3 length: 14 amino acids. V lost 4 bases to trimming and J lost 6 bases, with 16 bases between them. Germline values: CDR1 DFQATT, CDR2 SNEGSKA (reference sequence). The CDR3 sequence: CSATEGGRGNEQFF. CDR3 DNA: TGCAGTGCTACGGAAGGGGGGCGGGGCAATGAGCAGTTCTTC.

As to this clone: Compared with germline, one end of the junction differs, possibly owing to a read error. V usage is TRBV7-7 and J usage is TRBJ2-2; no firm D call. The length of the CDR3 is 13 residues. Per the germline V gene, CDR1 is SSHAT and CDR2 is FNYEAQ (reference sequence). The CDR3 DNA reads as TGTGCTAGCAGCCCTGGAAGGACCGGGGAGCTGTTTTTT. It is translated as CASSPGRTGELFF. The whole variable domain, remainder taken from reference TRBV7-7 and TRBJ2-2, is GAGVSQSPRYKVTKRGQDVTLRCDPISSHATLYWYQQALGQGPEFLTYFNYEAQPDKSGLPSDRFSAERPEGSISTLTIQRTEQRDSAMYRCASSPGRTGELFFGEGSRLTVL.

There are many counts of this clone. Additional DNA sequences in this sample encode the identical CDR3. The chain uses TRBV6-1 and TRBJ2-2; 7 bases are a match to TRBD1. The junction had 4 bases not matched to a gene; V was cut back by 5 bases and J by 7 bases. This CDR3 comprises 13 residues. Germline CDR1 and CDR2: MNHNS and SASEGT. The CDR3 spells CASSRGRGGELFF. CDR3 sequence (DNA): TGTGCCAGCAGTAGGGGGCGAGGCGGGGAGCTGTTTTTT.

This clone is judged medium-sized. The chain combines TRBV12-3 or TRBV12-4 with TRBJ2-7, with TRBD1 identical over 7 bases. The CDR3 has 13 amino acids. The V and J ends lost 6 bases and 7 bases, in that order; junction bases with no gene match: 9. The CDR3: CASSQGGWLEQYF. The CDR3 DNA is TGTGCCAGCAGCCAAGGGGGCTGGTTGGAGCAGTACTTC.

There are many counts of this clone. This rearrangement joins TRBV28 to TRBJ2-6; TRBD2 matches 10 bases. The CDR3 sequence is 18 residues long. J gave up 2 bases and V 5 bases, and 9 bases lay outside the gene matches. CDR1 is MDHEN and CDR2 is SYDVKM in the germline V gene. The CDR3 loop is CASSRWTSGEAGANVLTF. The CDR3 DNA reads TGTGCCAGCAGTAGATGGACTAGCGGTGAGGCTGGGGCCAACGTCCTGACTTTC. The variable domain in full, with the rest retrieved from reference TRBV28 and TRBJ2-6, is DVKVTQSSRYLVKRTGEKVFLECVQDMDHENMFWYRQDPGLGLRLIYFSYDVKMKEKGDIPEGYSVSREKKERFSLILESASTNQTSMYLCASSRWTSGEAGANVLTFGAGSRLTVL.

As for this clone: Since a much larger clone is just one base distant, this may be a read error. The gene calls are TRBV28 and TRBJ2-3; tentative D call: TRBD1 (8 bases). Between the trimmed V and J ends, which lost 8 bases and 5 bases, there was a span of 20 bases. Germline V gene lookup returns CDR1 MDHEN and CDR2 SYDVKM. The CDR3 extends over 15 amino acids. The CDR3 nucleotides read TGTGCCAGCGTTTTACTACAGGGGGGGGGAGATACGCAGTATTTT. Protein: CASVLLQGGGDTQYF.

This clone has at least ten counts. The rearrangement joins TRBV24-1 to TRBJ1-5; 9 nucleotides match TRBD1. Germline-derived CDR1 and CDR2 are KGHDR and SFDVKD. The CDR3 is 18 amino acids. The V gene end was trimmed by 4 bases and the J gene end by 0 bases; junction bases not matched to a gene: 9. CDR3 protein: CATSDRGQGLGSNQPQHF. The CDR3 DNA is TGTGCCACCAGTGACCGGGGACAGGGTCTGGGTAGCAATCAGCCCCAGCATTTT.

The chain couples TRBV2 to TRBJ1-1, with 11 bases matching TRBD1. This CDR3 has 20 residues. Germline CDR1 and CDR2: SNHLY and FYNNEI. V was pared by 4 bases and J by 5 bases, with 21 bases of the junction left unmatched. CDR3 residues: CASSGPSDRGLGRVRTEAFF. CDR3 DNA: TGTGCCAGCAGTGGACCTTCGGACAGGGGGCTAGGTCGTGTCAGGACTGAAGCTTTCTTT.

A note on this clone: The conserved final phenylalanine or tryptophan is absent from the CDR3, which likely points to a read error. The chain joins TRBV27 to TRBJ2-1; tentative D call: TRBD2 (6 bases). Germline-derived CDR1 and CDR2 are MNHEY and SMNVEV (reference sequence). CDR3 length equals 13 residues. The CDR3 loop reads CASSLGGTNAQFI. CDR3 coding DNA: TGTGCCAGCAGTTTAGGAGGGACCAATGCGCAGTTCATC.

This clone is termed medium-sized. The chain couples TRBV20-1 to TRBJ2-7; 7 bases align to TRBD1. The germline gives CDR1 DFQATT, CDR2 SNEGSKA (reference sequence). V gave up 5 bases and J gave up 3 bases; unmatched junction bases: 7. This CDR3 comprises 13 residues. CDR3 in DNA: TGCAGTGCTTCACCGGGACAGATCTACGAGCAGTACTTC. Protein product: CSASPGQIYEQYF.

The chain employs TRBV20-1 and TRBJ1-1, with D possibly being TRBD1 (6 bases). V was shortened by 3 bases and J by 8 bases, with 10 bases between the two germline ends. Germline V gives CDR1 DFQATT, CDR2 SNEGSKA (reference sequence). The CDR3 runs to 11 residues. The CDR3 region has the DNA TGCAGTGCTAGTCCCCAGGGGGAAGCTTTCTTT. This sequence encodes CSASPQGEAFF.

Concerning this clone: Other DNA sequences from this sample encode an identical CDR3 as well. The gene calls are TRBV28 and TRBJ2-7; D might be TRBD1 (6 bases). Germline V gene data show CDR1 as MDHEN and CDR2 as SYDVKM. The CDR3 runs to 16 residues. The V end was cut by 4 bases, the J end by 5 bases, with 21 bases between. The CDR3 is CASSSTGTGNWHEQYF. As DNA, the CDR3 is TGTGCCAGCAGTTCCACCGGCACAGGGAACTGGCACGAGCAGTACTTC. The whole variable domain, filled in from reference TRBV28 and TRBJ2-7, reads DVKVTQSSRYLVKRTGEKVFLECVQDMDHENMFWYRQDPGLGLRLIYFSYDVKMKEKGDIPEGYSVSREKKERFSLILESASTNQTSMYLCASSSTGTGNWHEQYFGPGTRLTVT.

This clone was observed a handful of times. V and J are TRBV6-5 and TRBJ1-5; 9 bases are a match to TRBD1. The germline V gene has CDR1 MNHEY and CDR2 SVGAGI. With V trimmed by 4 bases and J by 6 bases, 10 bases remained unmatched. The CDR3 is 16 amino acids. The CDR3 DNA is TGTGCCAGCAGTTCCGGGACAGGGATCGGCAGTCAGCCCCAGCATTTT. Translated, it gives CASSSGTGIGSQPQHF.

Of note for this clone: It is likely a read error, because the conserved phenylalanine at the end of the CDR3 is missing. V gene TRBV27 combines with J gene TRBJ2-7, with a weak D call TRBD1 (5 bases). V was clipped by 0 bases and J by 4 bases, with 10 bases between them. Per germline, CDR1 MNHEY and CDR2 SMNVEV (reference sequence). This CDR3 has 14 amino acids. The CDR3 sequence: CASSLSGAFYEQYL. DNA of the CDR3: TGTGCCAGCAGTTTATCTGGGGCTTTTTACGAGCAGTACCTC.

This clone was recorded a few times. The chain carries TRBV11-2 and TRBJ2-7, with D possibly being TRBD2 (5 bases). In germline, CDR1 is SGHAT, CDR2 FQNNGV. The CDR3 contains 16 residues. Trimming stripped 3 bases from V and 2 bases from J, with 17 bases between. The CDR3 region is CASSLERVGWAYEQYF. In DNA, the CDR3 is TGTGCCAGCAGCTTGGAGAGGGTTGGTTGGGCCTACGAGCAGTACTTC.

As to this clone: This is likely a read error, given that the CDR3 carries no conserved phenylalanine or tryptophan at its end. This chain joins TRBV28 and TRBJ1-1; D gene uncertain. From germline, CDR1 is MDHEN and CDR2 SYDVKM. The CDR3 is 12 amino acids. V was clipped by 3 bases and J by 10 bases, with 12 bases between them. The CDR3 region has the DNA TGTGCCAGCAGTTTGAGTCGGCTCGCAGCTTTCATT. Translating it yields CASSLSRLAAFI.

In this sample, this clone turned up many times. The rearrangement links TRBV24-1 to TRBJ2-3; 7 bases fit TRBD1. CDR1 and CDR2 (germline): KGHDR, SFDVKD. This CDR3 spans 15 amino acids. J was trimmed by 2 bases and V by 3 bases; bases with no gene match: 4. The CDR3 nucleotides are TGTGCCACCAGTGATGAGGGACAGCTCACAGATACGCAGTATTTT. The encoded protein is CATSDEGQLTDTQYF.

In its sample, this clone was seen a few times. The chain couples TRBV11-1 to TRBJ2-7; D gene ambiguous. This CDR3 is built from 17 residues. In germline, CDR1 is SGHAT, CDR2 FQDESV (reference sequence). V was shortened by 1 base and J by 2 bases, with 18 bases between the two germline ends. The CDR3 loop reads CASSLVSAGQETYEQYF. Written as DNA, the CDR3 is TGTGCCAGCAGCTTAGTTTCGGCAGGCCAGGAAACCTACGAGCAGTACTTC.

A note on this clone: One end of the junction varies from germline; a read error may be responsible. This chain uses TRBV28 with TRBJ1-1; D may be TRBD1 (6 bases). CDR1 MDHEN and CDR2 SYDVKM come from the germline V gene. The CDR3 length is 13 residues. The CDR3 is CASSRNRDTEALF. CDR3 in DNA: TGTGCCAGCAGCCGGAACAGGGACACTGAAGCTCTCTTT.

Concerning this clone: Germline is not matched at one junction end, which may reflect a read error. This chain connects TRBV2 to TRBJ2-1, with 8 bases identical to TRBD2. The CDR3 totals 14 residues. CDR1 and CDR2 (germline): SNHLY, FYNNEI. The CDR3 loop reads CATQIGRAYNDQFF. In DNA form, the CDR3 reads TGTGCCACTCAAATCGGGAGGGCCTACAATGATCAGTTCTTC.

This clone was detected many times. The genes are TRBV7-9 and TRBJ2-3; D is unclear. CDR3 length: 11 residues. Looked up from germline, CDR1 is SEHNR and CDR2 is FQNEAQ (reference sequence). V shed 5 bases and J shed 2 bases, with 2 bases lying between them. The CDR3, as DNA: TGTGCCAGCAGCCTCACAGATACGCAGTATTTT. This sequence encodes CASSLTDTQYF.

This clone was picked up many times. The V gene is TRBV24-1, the J gene TRBJ2-3; 16 positions match TRBD2. The length of the CDR3 is 16 residues. Germline loops: CDR1 KGHDR, CDR2 SFDVKD. J was trimmed by 4 bases and V by 3 bases; bases with no gene match: 0. For the CDR3, the DNA is TGTGCCACCAGTGATGGGACTAGCGGGGGGGCAGATACGCAGTATTTT. As protein: CATSDGTSGGADTQYF.